The 21 T cell receptor beta chains below all came from one sample that was sequenced in a study of beta chain features in type 1 diabetes. Expressed TCRB transcripts were sequenced because the isolated RNA had all been reverse transcribed beforehand. The protocol was immunoSEQ multiplex PCR, while the TCRdb copy is restricted to in-frame clones and leaves out a portion. The sample carries 500,000 to 850,000 clones, more than 12% recorded once. Whole-study results and caveats: Among all four CD4+ subsets, Type 1 diabetes patients had TCRB CDR3s that were moderately but significantly shorter.

These TCRs' antigens remain unknown. Sequencing used naive CD4+ T cells from blood. These receptors were collected from a man between 18 and 29 years old with type 1 diabetes.

This clone appeared a few times. The rearrangement uses TRBV28 and TRBJ1-2; TRBD1 might be the D (6 bases). Trimming left V 4 bases short and J 5 bases short, with 14 bases between. The CDR3 consists of 14 residues. Germline CDR1 and CDR2: MDHEN and SYDVKM. CDR3 sequence: CASSSTGHGYGYTF. CDR3 bases: TGTGCCAGCAGTTCAACGGGACATGGGTATGGCTACACCTTC.

This chain connects TRBV9 to TRBJ2-5; possible D gene TRBD2, 6 bases. V shed 0 bases and J shed 4 bases, with 16 bases lying between them. The CDR3 is made up of 16 amino acids. CDR1 is SGDLS, CDR2 YYNGEE, per germline. Here the CDR3 DNA reads TGTGCCAGCAGCGTAGCTACGGGCTCGGAGGGAGAGACCCAGTACTTC. It codes for CASSVATGSEGETQYF.

This clone was seen only a few times. This chain links TRBV27 with TRBJ2-4; D gene unclear. Trimming stripped 8 bases from V and 1 base from J, with 9 bases between. Germline V gene data show CDR1 as MNHEY and CDR2 as SMNVEV (reference sequence). This CDR3 is built from 13 residues. This CDR3 reads CASQSTAKNIQYF. For the CDR3, the DNA is TGTGCCAGCCAGAGTACGGCCAAAAACATTCAGTACTTC.

This clone showed up just a few times. The CDR3 nucleotides read TGTGCCAGCAGCGCGGGACTAAGCACAGATACGCAGTATTTT. The encoded protein is CASSAGLSTDTQYF. This chain links TRBV9 with TRBJ2-3; TRBD2 agrees at 7 bases. Trimming cost V 3 bases and J 0 bases; bases outside gene matches: 1. Germline V gives CDR1 SGDLS, CDR2 YYNGEE. The CDR3 has 14 amino acids.

A few counts support this clone. This chain uses TRBV11-3 with TRBJ2-1; unclear D gene. CDR1 SGHNT and CDR2 YENEEA come from the germline V gene. Trimming left V 3 bases short and J 0 bases short, with 12 bases between. The CDR3 is made up of 16 amino acids. The chain's CDR3 is CASSFGSAGSYNEQFF. The CDR3 nucleotides are TGTGCCAGCAGCTTCGGAAGCGCAGGCTCCTACAATGAGCAGTTCTTC. Variable domain in full (rest from reference TRBV11-3 and TRBJ2-1): EAGVVQSPRYKIIEKKQPVAFWCNPISGHNTLYWYLQNLGQGPELLIRYENEEAVDDSQLPKDRFSAERLKGVDSTLKIQPAELGDSAVYLCASSFGSAGSYNEQFFGPGTRLTVL.

Only a few counts were recorded for this clone. The rearrangement joins TRBV6-1 to TRBJ1-2; D remains unclear. The CDR3 sequence is 16 residues long. Trimming left V 3 bases short and J 2 bases short, with 16 bases between. The germline gives CDR1 MNHNS, CDR2 SASEGT. CDR3 loop: CASSERSFNPNYGYTF. The CDR3 coding sequence is TGTGCCAGCAGTGAGCGGTCGTTCAACCCCAACTATGGCTACACCTTC.

This clone was seen once. The J gene is TRBJ2-1, the V gene TRBV30; 8 bases fit TRBD2. From germline, CDR1 is GTSNPN and CDR2 SVGIG (reference sequence). J lost 4 bases, V lost 4 bases, and 9 bases had no gene match. This CDR3 region has 15 residues. The CDR3 loop is CAWTFRGGPYNEQFF. CDR3 sequence (DNA): TGTGCCTGGACCTTCCGGGGGGGCCCTTACAATGAGCAGTTCTTC.

This sequence joins TRBV5-1 and TRBJ2-5, with D perhaps TRBD1 (5 bases). The V gene's germline CDR1 is SGHRS and CDR2 YFSETQ. This CDR3 is 15 amino acids long. V lost 4 bases to trimming and J lost 5 bases, with 18 bases between them. The CDR3 nucleotides read TGCGCCAGCAGCCCGAGCCAAGGGGTAGGGGAGACCCAGTACTTC. It codes for CASSPSQGVGETQYF.

This clone was observed a few times. The chain has TRBV15 and TRBJ2-7; D unclear. The germline V gene has CDR1 LNHNV and CDR2 YYDKDF (reference sequence). The CDR3 is made up of 16 amino acids. V lost 0 bases and J lost 7, with 19 bases in between. The CDR3 region is CATSRDKVNAAREQYF. For the CDR3, the DNA is TGTGCCACCAGCAGAGATAAAGTGAACGCGGCAAGAGAGCAGTACTTC.

The V gene is TRBV29-1, the J gene TRBJ2-6; D ambiguous. Germline values: CDR1 SQVTM, CDR2 ANQGSEA. Between the trimmed V and J ends, which lost 3 bases and 0 bases, there was a span of 12 bases. The CDR3 covers 16 residues. CDR3 sequence reads: CSVEGVGRSGANVLTF. DNA of the CDR3: TGCAGCGTTGAGGGCGTGGGCCGCTCTGGGGCCAACGTCCTGACTTTC.

The V and J genes are TRBV6-5 and TRBJ1-1; D gene uncertain. V gave up 4 bases and J gave up 4 bases, with 13 bases separating them. Germline CDR1 MNHEY, CDR2 SVGAGI. The CDR3 is made up of 14 amino acids. CDR3 coding DNA: TGTGCCAGCAGTTTCTCGACTGTAGGCACTGAAGCTTTCTTT. Residues: CASSFSTVGTEAFF.

This clone turned up a few times. J is TRBJ1-5 and V is TRBV29-1; TRBD1 matches 9 bases. Germline loops: CDR1 SQVTM, CDR2 ANQGSEA. J gave up 6 bases and V 6 bases, and 6 bases lay outside the gene matches. The length of the CDR3 is 13 residues. This chain's CDR3 is CSVQTGGGQPQHF. Here the CDR3 DNA reads TGCAGCGTCCAGACAGGGGGAGGTCAGCCCCAGCATTTT.

This clone came up a few times. The chain employs TRBV21-1 and TRBJ2-5; the DNA was not compared with TRBD1, the D call given in the table. TRBV21-1 is a pseudogene segment. The CDR3 length is 17 residues. The CDR3 reads CASSNTPGTGGEETQYF. The CDR3 DNA reads as TGTGCCAGCAGCAACACACCCGGGACAGGGGGCGAAGAGACCCAGTACTTC.

The rearrangement uses TRBV18 and TRBJ2-5; 7 bases are a match to TRBD1. CDR3 length: 13 residues. CDR1 KGHSH and CDR2 LQKENI come from the germline V gene. With V trimmed by 4 bases and J by 2 bases, 1 base remained unmatched. This chain's CDR3 is CASSRDSQETQYF. The DNA for the CDR3 is TGTGCCAGCTCACGGGACAGTCAAGAGACCCAGTACTTC.

V gene TRBV6-5 combines with J gene TRBJ2-5; TRBD1 matches 7 bases. The CDR3 totals 16 residues. J was trimmed by 9 bases and V by 0 bases; bases with no gene match: 13. Germline V CDR1 and CDR2: MNHEY, SVGAGI. The CDR3 region has the DNA TGTGCCAGCAGTTACTCTCATGGGACAGCCGTTAATTCCCAGTACTTC. Encoded protein: CASSYSHGTAVNSQYF.

The V call is TRBV18, the J call TRBJ2-3, with D possibly being TRBD2 (7 bases). CDR1 is KGHSH and CDR2 is LQKENI in the germline V gene. V lost 1 base and J 0 bases, leaving 11 bases between the germline ends. CDR3 size: 16 residues. CDR3 sequence (DNA): TGTGCCAGCTCACCACGGGGGGGCCCTAGCACAGATACGCAGTATTTT. It is translated as CASSPRGGPSTDTQYF.

This clone showed up just a few times. The chain employs TRBV29-1 and TRBJ1-2; tentative D call: TRBD1 (6 bases). CDR3 length: 14 amino acids. The germline gives CDR1 SQVTM, CDR2 ANQGSEA. V lost 7 bases, J lost 0 bases, and 15 bases lay in between. Here the CDR3 DNA reads TGCAGCGCGTTACAGGGAACCACTAACTATGGCTACACCTTC. Translation gives CSALQGTTNYGYTF. Filled out from reference TRBV29-1 and TRBJ1-2, the complete variable domain reads SAVISQKPSRDICQRGTSLTIQCQVDSQVTMMFWYRQQPGQSLTLIATANQGSEATYESGFVIDKFPISRPNLTFSTLTVSNMSPEDSSIYLCSALQGTTNYGYTFGSGTRLTVV.

This clone turned up a few times. The chain links TRBV2 to TRBJ2-1; 13 nucleotides match TRBD2. The CDR3 is 17 amino acids. V trimming: 6 bases; J trimming: 7 bases; junction bases outside the gene matches: 12. Germline V gives CDR1 SNHLY, CDR2 FYNNEI. CDR3 sequence: CASRAGTSGKSWNEQFF. In DNA, the CDR3 is TGTGCCAGCAGGGCCGGGACTAGCGGGAAGTCTTGGAATGAGCAGTTCTTC.

About this clone itself: Other nucleotide sequences in the sample specify the same CDR3. This chain links TRBV9 with TRBJ2-3; D remains unclear. Trimming took 0 bases from V and 3 from J, leaving 5 bases between them. The length of the CDR3 is 13 residues. Per the germline V gene, CDR1 is SGDLS and CDR2 is YYNGEE. As DNA, the CDR3 is TGTGCCAGCAGCGTAGAATGGACAGATACGCAGTATTTT. It yields the protein CASSVEWTDTQYF.

The chain is built from TRBV28 and TRBJ2-7; the D is unclear. Trimming pared 3 bases from V and 5 bases from J, leaving 8 bases between. Germline CDR1 reads MDHEN; CDR2 reads SYDVKM. The length of the CDR3 is 12 residues. The CDR3 nucleotides are TGTGCCAGCAGTTTTTTCCGGAACGAGCAGTACTTC. Encoded protein: CASSFFRNEQYF.

V usage is TRBV5-1 and J usage is TRBJ1-4; D remains ambiguous. V dropped 0 bases and J dropped 0 bases, with 9 bases sitting between them. The germline gives CDR1 SGHRS, CDR2 YFSETQ. This CDR3 region has 16 residues. Here the CDR3 reads CASSLAARATNEKLFF. The CDR3 DNA follows: TGCGCCAGCAGCTTGGCAGCCCGTGCAACTAATGAAAAACTGTTTTTT. Filled out from reference TRBV5-1 and TRBJ1-4, the complete variable domain reads KAGVTQTPRYLIKTRGQQVTLSCSPISGHRSVSWYQQTPGQGLQFLFEYFSETQRNKGNFPGRFSGRQFSNSRSEMNVSTLELGDSALYLCASSLAARATNEKLFFGSGTQLSVL.